This TCR beta chain was identified during a study of blood T cell repertoires in COVID-19. The CDR3 contains 13 residues. From germline, CDR1 is SGHTA and CDR2 FQGTGA. Trimming took 1 base from V and 4 from J, leaving 7 bases between them. Here immunoSEQ multiplex PCR was the method, and the copy in TCRdb shows in-frame clones only, minus some. Among roughly 220,000 clones, 84% were seen once, and the ten largest hold around 1.5%. Sequencing was performed on peripheral blood. This receptor was obtained from a woman aged 40 to 55 who had recovered from COVID-19. This rearrangement joins TRBV7-3 to TRBJ1-2, with D unresolved. CDR3 DNA: TGTGCCAGCAGCTTAAGCCACGGCTATGGCTACACCTTC. It is translated as CASSLSHGYGYTF.